This T cell receptor (beta chain) appears in the sequencing data of a study of blood T cell repertoires in COVID-19. Profiling relied on immunoSEQ multiplex PCR, and the TCRdb table lists in-frame clones only, not all of them. The table records over 250,000 clones, approximately 91% of them present only once. The study counted Cohort 3 donors as recovered given two negative PCRs, clearance, or symptom resolution. Trimming took 1 base from V and 5 from J, leaving 9 bases between them. Germline V gives CDR1 GTSNPN, CDR2 SVGIG (reference sequence). This CDR3 contains 13 residues. The sequence was obtained from a woman younger than 45 who had recovered from COVID-19. The source material was PBMCs or T cells enriched from blood (not recorded which). The chain combines TRBV30 with TRBJ1-5; D is unresolved. The CDR3 reads CAWSGPEYQPQHF. CDR3 nucleotides: TGTGCCTGGAGTGGCCCAGAATATCAGCCCCAGCATTTT. The entire variable domain, with the rest obtained from reference TRBV30 and TRBJ1-5, is as follows: SQTIHQWPATLVQPVGSPLSLECTVEGTSNPNLYWYRQAAGRGLQLLFYSVGIGQISSEVPQNLSASRPQDRQFILSSKKLLLSDSGFYLCAWSGPEYQPQHFGDGTRLSIL.